These T cell receptor beta chains were read from a single sample in a study of early T cells in non-severe SARS-CoV-2 infection. TCRdb reprocessed the 5' RACE reads with MiXCR, giving one entry per CDR3 protein. This sample has some 66,000 distinct CDR3 sequences, with around 12% found just once. Sequencing was done on a sample of whole blood. The source is an adult who was a healthcare worker with PCR-confirmed SARS-CoV-2 infection or an uninfected control (not recorded which). The CDR3 runs from the conserved cysteine through the conserved F or W. The D gene is left open where the match is weak. The size of a clone is reported for some rows only, either as once, few or many, or as a class for expanded clones.

v_gene	d_gene	j_gene	abundance	CDR3nt	CDR3aa
TRBV29-1	.	TRBJ1-1	many	TGCAGCGTTGTGGATAGTAGGTACACTGAAGCTTTCTTT	CSVVDSRYTEAFF
TRBV11-2	TRBD2	TRBJ2-1	many	TGTGCCAGCAGCCCCCGGGGGGGGGTTAACAATGAGCAGTTCTTC	CASSPRGGVNNEQFF
TRBV20-1	TRBD1	TRBJ2-3	few	TGCAGTGCTTCACAGGGGGCGACTAGCACAGATACGCAGTATTTT	CSASQGATSTDTQYF
TRBV6-2/TRBV6-3	.	TRBJ1-6	many	TGTGCCAGCAGTTATGGGGGAGGTATGGATTCACCCCTCCACTTT	CASSYGGGMDSPLHF
TRBV6-2/TRBV6-3	TRBD2	TRBJ2-1	few	TGTGCCAGCAGTGCGAGCGGGGGGTCCTACAATGAGCAGTTCTTC	CASSASGGSYNEQFF
TRBV6-6	.	TRBJ1-4	many	TGTGCCAGCAGTTACCCCCAGGCCAGGGATGAAAAACTGTTTTTT	CASSYPQARDEKLFF
TRBV11-2	.	TRBJ2-5	many	TGTGCCAGCAGCTTACTCCCAGTCCAAGAGACCCAGTACTTC	CASSLLPVQETQYF
TRBV19	TRBD1	TRBJ2-5	many	TGTGCCAGTAGTATTACAGGGGCAGGGACCCAGTACTTC	CASSITGAGTQYF
TRBV20-1	.	TRBJ2-5	many	TGCAGTGCTACTGGACTAACCAAGAGACCCATCCACTTC	CSATGLTKRPIHF
TRBV12-5	.	TRBJ1-4	.	TGTGCTAGACCCTACAATGAAAAACTGTTTTTT	CARPYNEKLFF
TRBV6-2/TRBV6-3	.	TRBJ1-5	.	TGTGCCAGCAAGGACAGCAGCAATCAGCCCCAGCATTTT	CASKDSSNQPQHF
TRBV7-2	TRBD2	TRBJ2-6	few	TGTGCCAGCAGCTTAGTGGGGACTAGCGTACGGTCTGGGGCCAACGTCCTGACTTTC	CASSLVGTSVRSGANVLTF
TRBV28	TRBD1	TRBJ1-2	many	TGTGCCAGCAGTTTAATTCTTCTAGGACAGGCGACTCATAACTATGGCTACACCTTC	CASSLILLGQATHNYGYTF
TRBV6-5	TRBD2	TRBJ2-1	.	TGTGCCAGCAGTTTGCAGATCTCGGGGGGGGCAGGGGAGCAGTTCTTC	CASSLQISGGAGEQFF
TRBV6-5	TRBD1	TRBJ2-6	.	TGTGCCAGCAGTGGATCGGACAGGGGGAACTCTGGGGCCAACGTCCTGACTTTC	CASSGSDRGNSGANVLTF
TRBV7-6	TRBD1	TRBJ1-2	few	TGTGCCAGCAGCCTCAAAGGACAGGGGGCCTCTGGCTACACCTTC	CASSLKGQGASGYTF
TRBV29-1	.	TRBJ1-2	many	TGCAGCGTTGAGAGGGCACAGGGAGACTATGGCTACACCTTC	CSVERAQGDYGYTF
TRBV20-1	.	TRBJ2-7	few	TGCAGTGCTGGTAAGCGAGGACAGCCTTACGAGCAGTACTTC	CSAGKRGQPYEQYF
TRBV20-1	.	TRBJ1-1	many	TGCAGTGCCCCTGGGCTCCCGGGGGGAGCTTTCTTT	CSAPGLPGGAFF
TRBV27	TRBD1	TRBJ2-1	few	TGTGCCAGCAGTTACGCGGGACAGGGCCACAATGAGCAGTTCTTC	CASSYAGQGHNEQFF
TRBV9	.	TRBJ2-1	.	TGTGCCAGCAGCCCCAGGCAGGGAGGTGAGCAGTTCTTC	CASSPRQGGEQFF
TRBV6-4	.	TRBJ1-5	many	TGTGCCAGCAGTGACTCTGGGGGGGCAGAGCCCCAGCATTTT	CASSDSGGAEPQHF
TRBV28	.	TRBJ1-5	many	TGTGCCAGCCATCCCCCAGTTGGGAAGAGTCAGCCCCAGCATTTT	CASHPPVGKSQPQHF
TRBV28	.	TRBJ1-2	once	TGTGCCAGCAGTTTAGGACTCCTTGGCTACACCTTC	CASSLGLLGYTF
TRBV5-6	.	TRBJ2-5	many	TGTGCCAGCAGCTTGGCCGAAAGGACCCAGTACTTC	CASSLAERTQYF
TRBV6-2/TRBV6-3	.	TRBJ2-1	many	TGTGCCAGCAAGGAAGGGGGGCAAACCTACAATGAGCAGTTCTTC	CASKEGGQTYNEQFF
TRBV5-6	TRBD1	TRBJ2-7	.	TGTGCCAGCAGCAAGGGGGCGGGCGAGCAGTACTTC	CASSKGAGEQYF
TRBV6-1	TRBD2	TRBJ2-5	many	TGTGCCAGCAGTGATCCAGGACTAGCGTTGGTAGAGACCCAGTACTTC	CASSDPGLALVETQYF
TRBV6-1	.	TRBJ1-1	few	TGTGCCAGCAGTCCGGGACACTCAGGGAACACTGAAGCTTTCTTT	CASSPGHSGNTEAFF
TRBV12-3/TRBV12-4	TRBD1	TRBJ1-2	many	TGTGCCAGCAGTTTACAGGGGACAGGCACAGGTGGTGGCTACACCTTC	CASSLQGTGTGGGYTF
TRBV29-1	.	TRBJ2-7	.	TGCAGCGTCGCTAAGGGGGGCACGTCCTACGAGCAGTACTTC	CSVAKGGTSYEQYF
TRBV13	.	TRBJ2-2	many	TGTGCCAGCAGCTCTGATACCGGGGAGCTGTTTTTT	CASSSDTGELFF
TRBV18	.	TRBJ2-7	.	TGTGCCAGCTCACCGGGGGTCAACTCCTACGAGCAGTACTTC	CASSPGVNSYEQYF
TRBV7-2	TRBD1	TRBJ2-1	few	TGTGCCAGCAGCTTTTGGCAGGGGGCTGAAAATGAGCAGTTCTTC	CASSFWQGAENEQFF
TRBV4-1	TRBD2	TRBJ2-2	many	TGCGCCAGCAGCCAAGGTTCAATTTTGCTAGCGGGAGGGCCGGACACCGGGGAGCTGTTTTTT	CASSQGSILLAGGPDTGELFF
TRBV20-1	.	TRBJ1-5	.	TGCAGTGCTGTCACCCTTCATCACAATCAGCCCCAGCATTTT	CSAVTLHHNQPQHF
TRBV10-1	.	TRBJ2-7	many	TGCGCCATCCCGAAGTTACTGCTTACCTACGAGCAGTACTTC	CAIPKLLLTYEQYF
TRBV3-1	.	TRBJ2-1	many	TGTGCCAGCAGCCAAGTCAGGAATGAGCAGTTCTTC	CASSQVRNEQFF